This TCR beta chain stems from a study of cytomegalovirus exposure and HLA in healthy donors. About the research overall: The study placed 80% to 85% of its approximately 400 genotyped donors in the Caucasian-associated ancestry cluster.

From germline, CDR1 is MDHEN and CDR2 SYDVKM. The CDR3 has 14 amino acids. V dropped 5 bases and J dropped 5 bases, with 13 bases sitting between them. The primer mix had 60 Vbeta and 13 Jbeta primers. Profiling relied on immunoSEQ multiplex PCR, and the TCRdb table lists in-frame clones only, not all of them. Here the sample spans roughly 98,000 clones, roughly 79% being singletons. On this clone itself: Antigen unknown.

Study-level results: As a later analysis showed, a missense DCLRE1C variant was linked to trimming of TCR beta V- and J-genes.

The sequence was obtained from a female donor in good health and CMV-seropositive. Sequenced material: PBMCs. This sequence joins TRBV28 and TRBJ1-5, with D hard to call. The CDR3 spells CASSAVLGHQPQHF. DNA for the CDR3: TGTGCCAGCAGTGCGGTTTTGGGTCATCAGCCCCAGCATTTT.